The 13 T cell receptor beta chains below come from one sample, sequenced in a study of cytomegalovirus exposure and HLA in healthy donors. In the PCR, 60 Vbeta and 13 Jbeta primers were used. The method was immunoSEQ multiplex PCR; TCRdb's version includes in-frame clones alone and lacks a portion of them. The sample has about 160,000 clones; the top ten hold 2.1%. Source material: PBMCs. The receptors were sampled from a man aged 30-40 years in good health and CMV-seronegative.

The chain is built from TRBV19 and TRBJ2-3, with D possibly TRBD1 on 5 matching bases. CDR1 LNHDA and CDR2 SQIVND come from the germline V gene (reference sequence). The CDR3 consists of 15 residues. Trimming took off 3 bases at V and 2 bases at J, with 12 bases between the two ends. The CDR3 DNA reads as TGTGCCAGTAGTATCTCCGGACATACCACAGATACGCAGTATTTT. This codes for CASSISGHTTDTQYF.

The rearrangement links TRBV5-4 to TRBJ2-7; TRBD1 matches 8 bases. Germline trimming cut 2 bases from V and 2 bases from J; bases unmatched to any gene: 6. This CDR3 comprises 15 residues. Germline CDR1 is SGHNT and CDR2 is YYREEE (reference sequence). The CDR3 DNA sequence: TGTGCCAGCAGCTTAAAACAGGGGGTAACCTACGAGCAGTACTTC. This translates into CASSLKQGVTYEQYF.

In DNA, the CDR3 is TGCGCCAGCAGTGAGTCCTCCCGGGGGACAGGGGCCTTTGGGGCCAACGTCCTGACTTTC. Protein sequence: CASSESSRGTGAFGANVLTF. The V call is TRBV10-2, the J call TRBJ2-6; TRBD1 matches at 10 bases. CDR3 length: 20 residues. V was clipped by 0 bases and J by 3 bases; unmatched bases: 11. In germline, CDR1 is WSHSY, CDR2 SAAADI.

This rearrangement joins TRBV12-5 to TRBJ2-1, with TRBD2 matching over 11 bases. Per germline, CDR1 LGHNT and CDR2 FRNRAP. This CDR3 has 15 residues. V dropped 6 bases and J dropped 7; count of bases not matched to a gene: 8. The DNA for the CDR3 is TGTGCTAGTGGCCCTCGACTAGCGGGGAATAATGAGCAGTTCTTC. Translation gives CASGPRLAGNNEQFF.

V and J are TRBV27 and TRBJ2-7, with D unclear. In germline, CDR1 is MNHEY, CDR2 SMNVEV (reference sequence). This CDR3 region has 15 residues. V was trimmed by 0 bases and J by 7 bases, leaving 16 bases between them. CDR3 bases: TGTGCCAGCAGTTTATCTAGCCCTCCCCTTGGGGAGCAGTACTTC. Translation gives CASSLSSPPLGEQYF.

The V and J genes are TRBV7-9 and TRBJ2-3; 7 nucleotides align to TRBD1. The V and J ends lost 3 bases and 1 base, in that order; junction bases with no gene match: 1. The germline CDR1 and CDR2 sequences are SEHNR and FQNEAQ (reference sequence). The CDR3 runs 14 residues. CDR3 in DNA: TGTGCCAGCAGCTTCGGACAGGGCACAGATACGCAGTATTTT. This codes for CASSFGQGTDTQYF.

The rearrangement joins TRBV29-1 to TRBJ1-1; D gene ambiguous. This CDR3 is 14 amino acids long. With 6 bases removed from V and 1 base from J, the gap between germline ends came to 15 bases. Germline CDR1 reads SQVTM; CDR2 reads ANQGSEA. Written as DNA, the CDR3 is TGCAGCGTCGCTGGGAGGCTAGCGAACACTGAAGCTTTCTTT. Amino acid sequence: CSVAGRLANTEAFF.

CDR3 in amino acids: CASSPARMETQYF. The CDR3 region has the DNA TGTGCCAGCAGCCCCGCTAGGATGGAGACCCAGTACTTC. The J gene is TRBJ2-5, the V gene TRBV7-9; D gene uncertain. The CDR3 runs 13 residues. Trimming removed 5 bases from V and 5 bases from J, with 12 bases in between. Germline V CDR1 and CDR2: SEHNR, FQNEAQ (reference sequence).

This sequence joins TRBV5-1 and TRBJ2-7, with TRBD1 identical over 8 bases. Trimming at V came to 5 bases and at J to 3 bases, leaving 4 bases not matched to a gene. Germline CDR1 reads SGHRS; CDR2 reads YFSETQ. The CDR3 sequence is 13 residues long. This CDR3 is CASRRTGNYEQYF. The CDR3 DNA follows: TGCGCCAGCAGACGGACAGGGAACTACGAGCAGTACTTC.

The chain couples TRBV5-1 to TRBJ2-5, with D possibly being TRBD1 (6 bases). Germline V gives CDR1 SGHRS, CDR2 YFSETQ. The CDR3 consists of 14 residues. Deletions cut 2 bases from V and 2 bases from J, with 10 bases between. CDR3 nucleotide sequence: TGCGCCAGCAGCTTTGACAGGCATCAAGAGACCCAGTACTTC. Translation: CASSFDRHQETQYF.

The chain carries TRBV7-3 and TRBJ1-2, with 7 bases lining up with TRBD1. Per the germline V gene, CDR1 is SGHTA and CDR2 is FQGTGA. This CDR3 region has 16 residues. Trimming removed 5 bases from V and 2 bases from J; junction bases left unmatched: 11. The CDR3 sequence: CASSLDREVGNYGYTF. The CDR3 region has the DNA TGTGCCAGCAGCCTCGACAGGGAGGTGGGGAACTATGGCTACACCTTC.

This chain joins TRBV2 and TRBJ2-3; 9 nucleotides agree with TRBD2. The CDR3 loop spans 13 amino acids. The V gene's germline CDR1 is SNHLY and CDR2 FYNNEI. After removal of 6 bases from V and 6 bases from J, the junction contained 4 bases not matched to a gene. The CDR3: CASRRTSEDTQYF. The CDR3 DNA sequence: TGTGCCAGCAGGCGGACTAGCGAGGATACGCAGTATTTT.

The V gene is TRBV18, the J gene TRBJ2-7; D perhaps matches TRBD1 (6 bases). This CDR3 spans 13 amino acids. Trimming removed 5 bases from V and 3 bases from J, with 11 bases in between. CDR1 KGHSH and CDR2 LQKENI come from the germline V gene. CDR3 residues: CASSINRDYEQYF. As DNA, the CDR3 is TGTGCCAGCTCAATTAACAGGGACTACGAGCAGTACTTC.